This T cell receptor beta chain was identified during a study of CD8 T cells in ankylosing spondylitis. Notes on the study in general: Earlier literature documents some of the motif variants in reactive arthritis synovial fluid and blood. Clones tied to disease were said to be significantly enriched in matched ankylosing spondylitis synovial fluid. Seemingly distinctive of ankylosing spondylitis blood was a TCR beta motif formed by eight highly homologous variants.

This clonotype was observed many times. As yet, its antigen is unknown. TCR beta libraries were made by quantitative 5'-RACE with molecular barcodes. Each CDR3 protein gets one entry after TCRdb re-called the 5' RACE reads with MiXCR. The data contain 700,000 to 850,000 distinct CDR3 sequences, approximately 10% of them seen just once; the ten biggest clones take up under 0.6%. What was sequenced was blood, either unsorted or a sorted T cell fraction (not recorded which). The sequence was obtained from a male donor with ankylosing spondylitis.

CDR3 DNA: TGTGCCATCAGTGTCGGGTCCGCTAGCGGGAGTAAGCAGTACTTC. Amino acids: CAISVGSASGSKQYF. J is TRBJ2-7 and V is TRBV10-3; 10 bases map to TRBD2. This CDR3 is 15 amino acids long. The V segment lost 4 bases and the J segment 8 bases; nucleotides outside the gene matches: 11. The germline V gene has CDR1 ENHRY and CDR2 SYGVKD.